The 22 T cell receptor beta chains reported below all come from one sample, sequenced in a study of blood T cell repertoires in COVID-19. TCRdb's copy holds only in-frame clones and misses some; the assay was immunoSEQ multiplex PCR. The sample includes approximately 65,000 clones, roughly 81% seen only once; the top ten take 15% to 19%. Sequencing was carried out using peripheral blood. These receptors were taken from an elderly man with acute or convalescent COVID-19.

There are a few counts of this clone. The CDR3 nucleotides are TGTGCCAGCAGTTATCCAGGGTCCCAGCCCCAGCATTTT. Its protein is CASSYPGSQPQHF. This chain joins TRBV6-6 and TRBJ1-5, with D maybe TRBD1 (5 bases). The CDR3 covers 13 residues. Germline V gene data show CDR1 as MNHNY and CDR2 as SVGAGI (reference sequence). V lost 3 bases and J 7 bases, leaving 10 bases between the germline ends.

J is TRBJ2-2 and V is TRBV11-3; tentatively, D is TRBD1 (5 bases). The CDR3 consists of 14 residues. Trimming took 3 bases from V and 2 from J, leaving 7 bases between them. Germline V gene sequence: CDR1 SGHNT, CDR2 YENEEA. CDR3 sequence: CASSLTANTGELFF. In nucleotides, the CDR3 is TGTGCCAGCAGCTTGACAGCTAACACCGGGGAGCTGTTTTTT.

The chain couples TRBV3-1 (or the pseudogene TRBV3-2) to TRBJ2-4; D is possibly TRBD1 (5 bases). Per the germline V gene, CDR1 is LGHDT and CDR2 is YNNKEL (reference sequence). The CDR3 runs to 13 residues. The V and J ends lost 0 bases and 8 bases respectively, with 8 bases between them. The CDR3 sequence: CASSQEGVDIQYF. In nucleotides, the CDR3 is TGTGCCAGCAGCCAAGAAGGGGTGGACATTCAGTACTTC.

The chain carries TRBV6-2 or TRBV6-3 and TRBJ1-1; the match to TRBD1 covers 7 bases. The CDR3 runs 15 residues. From germline, CDR1 is MNHEY and CDR2 SVGEGT. J lost 2 bases, V lost 2 bases, and 5 bases had no gene match. The CDR3 spells CASSYARQGNTEAFF. The CDR3 DNA reads as TGTGCCAGCAGTTACGCACGACAGGGAAACACTGAAGCTTTCTTT.

This sequence joins TRBV6-2 or TRBV6-3 and TRBJ1-1; D is unresolved. V dropped 2 bases and J dropped 7 bases, with 17 bases sitting between them. CDR3 length equals 15 residues. Germline CDR1 and CDR2: MNHEY and SVGEGT. The CDR3 region is CASSYPGRGGREAFF. The CDR3 nucleotides are TGTGCCAGCAGTTACCCCGGCCGGGGTGGTCGTGAAGCTTTCTTT.

This chain connects TRBV14 to TRBJ2-7, with D possibly matching TRBD1 (6 bases). Trimming pared 1 base from V and 0 bases from J, leaving 10 bases between. CDR3 size: 15 residues. Per the germline V gene, CDR1 is SGHDN and CDR2 is FVKESK. The CDR3 DNA follows: TGTGCCAGCAGCCAAGGGTGGACAGTCTCCTACGAGCAGTACTTC. It encodes CASSQGWTVSYEQYF.

Points on this clone: In the same sample, other DNA sequences code for this CDR3. The V and J genes are TRBV18 and TRBJ1-2; D is ambiguous. Trimming removed 2 bases from V and 2 bases from J, with 6 bases in between. The germline V gene has CDR1 KGHSH and CDR2 LQKENI. This CDR3 contains 13 residues. This CDR3 is CASSPGGNYGYTF. The CDR3 region has the DNA TGTGCCAGCTCACCAGGCGGCAACTATGGCTACACCTTC.

This sequence joins TRBV7-3 and TRBJ1-5, with D perhaps matching TRBD1 (5 bases). V lost 5 bases, J lost 4 bases, and 9 bases lay in between. The V gene's germline CDR1 is SGHTA and CDR2 FQGTGA. The CDR3 extends over 13 amino acids. For the CDR3, the DNA is TGTGCCAGCAGCCAGGGCGGAAATCAGCCCCAGCATTTT. Its translation: CASSQGGNQPQHF.

V gene TRBV6-6 combines with J gene TRBJ1-4; TRBD1 agrees at 8 bases. V shed 9 bases, J shed 7 bases, and the junction held 10 bases outside the gene matches. From germline, CDR1 is MNHNY and CDR2 SVGAGI (reference sequence). The CDR3 sequence is 14 residues long. In nucleotides, the CDR3 is TGTGCCAGTCGAGACGGGACAGGCCGTGAAAAACTGTTTTTT. Amino acid sequence: CASRDGTGREKLFF.

This clone was seen a handful of times. The chain carries TRBV7-3 and TRBJ2-2; D unclear. This CDR3 has 12 amino acids. CDR1 SGHTA and CDR2 FQGTGA come from the germline V gene. V was pared by 2 bases and J by 6 bases, with 4 bases between. CDR3 sequence: CASSLLAGELFF. The CDR3 nucleotides are TGTGCCAGCAGCTTACTAGCCGGGGAGCTGTTTTTT.

This sequence joins TRBV5-6 and TRBJ1-5, with D tentatively TRBD1 (5 bases). There are 15 residues in the CDR3. In germline, CDR1 is SGHDT, CDR2 YYEEEE. Trimming removed 4 bases at V and 7 bases at J, with 18 bases between. CDR3 DNA: TGTGCCAGCAGCCCCTGGCCGGCAGGGCGGCAGCCCCAGCATTTT. Residues: CASSPWPAGRQPQHF.

The rearrangement links TRBV19 to TRBJ2-2, with a weak D call TRBD2 (6 bases). V lost 6 bases to trimming and J lost 1 base, with 15 bases between them. Germline loops: CDR1 LNHDA, CDR2 SQIVND (reference sequence). The CDR3 is made up of 16 amino acids. In DNA form, the CDR3 reads TGTGCCAGTAGCTGGAGGGCTAAAGGGAACACCGGGGAGCTGTTTTTT. Its protein is CASSWRAKGNTGELFF.

The V gene is TRBV19, the J gene TRBJ1-5, with 9 bases fitting TRBD1. Trimming at V came to 5 bases and at J to 0 bases, leaving 11 bases not matched to a gene. The CDR3 totals 18 residues. The V gene's germline CDR1 is LNHDA and CDR2 SQIVND (reference sequence). Here the CDR3 reads CASSSYRDREYSNQPQHF. The DNA for the CDR3 is TGTGCCAGTAGTTCCTACCGGGACAGGGAATATAGCAATCAGCCCCAGCATTTT.

The chain joins TRBV7-9 to TRBJ1-3; D unresolved. Trimming removed 5 bases from V and 0 bases from J, with 14 bases in between. The germline gives CDR1 SEHNR, CDR2 FQNEAQ (reference sequence). The CDR3 contains 16 residues. CDR3 region: CASSARDLSSGNTIYF. In DNA form, the CDR3 reads TGTGCCAGCAGCGCCCGGGATCTTAGCTCTGGAAACACCATATATTTT.

This clone appeared a few times. V is TRBV12-3 or TRBV12-4 and J is TRBJ1-2, with D perhaps TRBD1 (5 bases). The ends were cut back, 4 bases at V and 4 bases at J, with 10 bases in the middle. This CDR3 contains 13 residues. The chain's CDR3 is CASSYDSGYGYTF. In DNA form, the CDR3 reads TGTGCCAGCAGTTACGACAGTGGCTATGGCTACACCTTC.

This clone was seen only a few times. The V and J genes are TRBV2 and TRBJ1-5; D uncertain. V lost 4 bases and J lost 4, with 5 bases in between. The CDR3 is made up of 12 amino acids. CDR1 is SNHLY and CDR2 is FYNNEI in the germline V gene. The CDR3 nucleotides read TGTGCCAGCAGTGGCGGAAATCAGCCCCAGCATTTT. Amino acids: CASSGGNQPQHF.

J is TRBJ1-6 and V is TRBV30; D gene unclear. Germline loops: CDR1 GTSNPN, CDR2 SVGIG (reference sequence). CDR3 size: 13 residues. V was cut by 6 bases and J by 13 bases, with 19 bases left in between. Here the CDR3 reads CACHPVGGGPLHF. The DNA of the CDR3 is TGTGCCTGCCATCCTGTGGGAGGAGGCCCCCTCCACTTT.

The chain couples TRBV18 to TRBJ1-1, with D perhaps TRBD1 (6 bases). The CDR3 spans 14 residues. Trimming cost V 6 bases and J 3 bases, with 14 bases left between them. Per germline, CDR1 KGHSH and CDR2 LQKENI. The CDR3 loop is CASSNRDLHTEAFF. CDR3 coding DNA: TGTGCCAGCTCTAACAGGGATTTGCACACTGAAGCTTTCTTT.

This clone was seen a few times. The chain has TRBV24-1 and TRBJ2-7; perhaps TRBD2 as D (6 bases). The germline V gene encodes CDR1 KGHDR and CDR2 SFDVKD. The CDR3 is 15 residues long. Trimming removed 7 bases from V and 5 bases from J, with 20 bases in between. The CDR3 is CATRAQTGAFDEQYF. The DNA of the CDR3 is TGTGCCACCAGGGCCCAGACGGGAGCTTTCGACGAGCAGTACTTC.

The J gene is TRBJ2-3, the V gene TRBV20-1, with D uncertain. Germline V CDR1 and CDR2: DFQATT, SNEGSKA (reference sequence). Trimming took off 3 bases at V and 6 bases at J, with 7 bases between the two ends. This CDR3 region has 11 residues. The CDR3: CSASVLDTQYF. CDR3 DNA sequence: TGCAGTGCTAGCGTACTTGATACGCAGTATTTT.

This clone was observed a few times. This sequence joins TRBV18 and TRBJ1-6; 9 positions agree with TRBD1. J lost 10 bases, V lost 10 bases, and 8 bases had no gene match. CDR1 and CDR2 (germline): KGHSH, LQKENI. This CDR3 is 13 amino acids long. The DNA of the CDR3 is TGTGCCACGGGACAGGGTTCGGAATCACCCCTCCACTTT. It is translated as CATGQGSESPLHF.

V usage is TRBV30 and J usage is TRBJ1-2, with TRBD1 matching 8 bases. This CDR3 is 13 amino acids long. With V trimmed by 2 bases and J by 3 bases, 2 bases remained unmatched. CDR1 and CDR2 from the germline V gene are GTSNPN and SVGIG (reference sequence). The CDR3 loop reads CAWSIQGDYGYTF. In DNA, the CDR3 is TGTGCCTGGAGTATACAGGGGGACTATGGCTACACCTTC.